One and the same sample provided the 8 T cell receptor beta chains below, sequenced in a study of shared clonotypes between healthy human individuals. CD45RO-negative CD8 cells positively selected for CCR7 made up the naive population, which excluded terminally differentiated effector memory CD45RA+ cells. Here immunoSEQ multiplex PCR was the method, and the copy in TCRdb shows in-frame clones only, minus some. The repertoire holds about 2.1 million clones, with around 93% as singletons. Sequencing was performed on naive CD8+ T cells from PBMCs. The source of these receptors is a man between 18 and 35 years old in good health. Some clones in this sample may be carry-over from other donors' samples.

This chain uses TRBV18 with TRBJ1-1, with D possibly being TRBD1 (5 bases). Germline CDR1 and CDR2: KGHSH and LQKENI. The CDR3 spans 14 residues. Trimming pared 3 bases from V and 2 bases from J, leaving 10 bases between. The CDR3 DNA is TGTGCCAGCTCACCCCGCCGGGACAACACTGAAGCTTTCTTT. It yields the protein CASSPRRDNTEAFF.

The V and J genes are TRBV7-9 and TRBJ1-1; D perhaps matches TRBD1 (5 bases). Germline V CDR1 and CDR2: SEHNR, FQNEAQ (reference sequence). The germline V and J ends were trimmed by 2 bases and 7 bases, with 14 bases remaining between them. This CDR3 contains 14 residues. CDR3 region: CASSLWVKGNEAFF. The DNA of the CDR3 is TGTGCCAGCAGCTTATGGGTAAAGGGGAATGAAGCTTTCTTT.

The chain joins TRBV4-1 to TRBJ2-1; TRBD1 matches 9 bases. The germline V gene has CDR1 MGHRA and CDR2 YSYEKL. The CDR3 is 11 residues long. V was pared by 4 bases and J by 15 bases, with 4 bases of the junction left unmatched. The CDR3 DNA sequence: TGCGCCAGCAGCCGGGGGACAGGGACGTTCTTC. It is translated as CASSRGTGTFF.

The V call is TRBV10-3, the J call TRBJ1-1; D is possibly TRBD1 (6 bases). Germline lookup yields CDR1 ENHRY and CDR2 SYGVKD. Trimming cost V 0 bases and J 6 bases, with 23 bases left between them. There are 18 residues in the CDR3. CDR3 bases: TGTGCCATCAGTGAGTCTTCAGACAGGATCCCATCACTCCCTGAAGCTTTCTTT. It yields the protein CAISESSDRIPSLPEAFF.

A note on this clone: Other nucleotide sequences from this sample produce the same CDR3. The V and J genes are TRBV18 and TRBJ2-7, with D uncertain. Trimming took off 6 bases at V and 1 base at J, with 13 bases between the two ends. This CDR3 spans 14 amino acids. Per germline, CDR1 KGHSH and CDR2 LQKENI. In DNA form, the CDR3 reads TGTGCCAGCTCGACCGATAGGGCTTCCTACGAGCAGTACTTC. As protein: CASSTDRASYEQYF.

This rearrangement joins TRBV7-9 to TRBJ1-1; D is uncertain. Germline lookup yields CDR1 SEHNR and CDR2 FQNEAQ (reference sequence). The CDR3 runs 11 residues. V was pared by 6 bases and J by 8 bases, with 10 bases between. CDR3 loop: CASRNTEEAFF. The DNA for the CDR3 is TGTGCCAGCAGAAACACGGAAGAAGCTTTCTTT. The variable domain in full, completed from reference TRBV7-9 and TRBJ1-1, reads DTGVSQNPRHKITKRGQNVTFRCDPISEHNRLYWYRQTLGQGPEFLTYFQNEAQLEKSRLLSDRFSAERPKGSFSTLEIQRTEQGDSAMYLCASRNTEEAFFGQGTRLTVV.

On this clone: The same CDR3 can be traced to other DNA sequences in this sample. The V call is TRBV27, the J call TRBJ2-7; D possibly corresponds to TRBD2 (6 bases). Trimming removed 4 bases from V and 1 base from J, with 8 bases in between. Germline V gene lookup returns CDR1 MNHEY and CDR2 SMNVEV (reference sequence). CDR3 length: 13 residues. The CDR3 DNA reads TGTGCCAGCAGTTGGGGACTGTCCTACGAGCAGTACTTC. Translated: CASSWGLSYEQYF.

The chain links TRBV9 to TRBJ1-1; the D gene is possibly TRBD1 (5 bases). This CDR3 comprises 15 residues. Trimming took 0 bases from V and 5 from J, leaving 14 bases between them. Germline V gene sequence: CDR1 SGDLS, CDR2 YYNGEE. The CDR3 DNA sequence: TGTGCCAGCAGCGTAGCTGGGACTTCAGGGACTGAAGCTTTCTTT. This encodes CASSVAGTSGTEAFF.